These 21 T cell receptor beta chains share one sample of origin, sequenced in a study of blood T cell repertoires in COVID-19 (TCRdb year 2020). Library preparation employed the immunoSEQ multiplex PCR assay. TCRdb took this table from immuneACCESS and kept in-frame rearrangements with V and J called. Such tables lack part of the clones; where checked against another copy, unresolved V genes explain under half of the gap, and the rest is unexplained. A total of 100,000 to 120,000 clones appear in this sample, around 85% of them only once. The ten largest account for around 5.5% of the sample. Sequencing was done on a sample of peripheral blood. The receptors shown here come from a woman aged 60 to 75 with COVID-19, enrolled during active disease.

The chain recombines TRBV2 with TRBJ1-2; TRBD1 matches at 8 bases. This CDR3 is built from 17 residues. Trimming cost V 3 bases and J 6 bases; bases outside gene matches: 15. Germline CDR1 SNHLY, CDR2 FYNNEI. The CDR3 region has the DNA TGTGCCAGCAGTGATGGTTCCAGGGGGCCCCACGGGGATGGCTACACCTTC. Its translation is CASSDGSRGPHGDGYTF.

V gene TRBV6-5 combines with J gene TRBJ1-5; D is possibly TRBD1 (5 bases). The CDR3 length is 15 residues. V dropped 5 bases and J dropped 1 base, with 12 bases sitting between them. CDR1 is MNHEY, CDR2 SVGAGI, per germline. The CDR3 sequence: CASSRGGVSNQPQHF. The CDR3 bases are TGTGCCAGCAGTCGGGGGGGAGTCAGCAATCAGCCCCAGCATTTT.

This clone was seen a single time. This CDR3 is also generated by other DNA sequences in the sample. The chain employs TRBV5-1 and TRBJ2-1, with 9 bases that match TRBD2. J lost 6 bases, V lost 1 base, and 5 bases had no gene match. Germline CDR1 SGHRS, CDR2 YFSETQ. This CDR3 region has 15 residues. CDR3 DNA sequence: TGCGCCAGCAGCTTGCAGCGCGGGGGGGCCAATGAGCAGTTCTTC. It codes for CASSLQRGGANEQFF.

V gene TRBV24-1 combines with J gene TRBJ2-3, with TRBD2 identical over 8 bases. The CDR3 extends over 18 amino acids. Unmatched junction bases numbered 13, after V lost 3 bases and J lost 3 bases. Germline V gene sequence: CDR1 KGHDR, CDR2 SFDVKD. CDR3 coding DNA: TGTGCCACCAGTGATGCCGGGACTAGACCCGGCCTGACAGATACGCAGTATTTT. Encoded protein: CATSDAGTRPGLTDTQYF.

The chain uses TRBV27 and TRBJ1-2; 9 bases fit TRBD1. CDR1 is MNHEY, CDR2 SMNVEV, per germline (reference sequence). V shed 3 bases and J 4 bases; nucleotides not matched to a gene: 9. The CDR3 covers 16 residues. The CDR3 DNA sequence: TGTGCCAGCAGTTTCTCCGGGACAGGGACGCTCTATGGCTACACCTTC. This codes for CASSFSGTGTLYGYTF.

The CDR3 DNA reads as TGTGCCAGCAGGACAGGCCGTTTCTCTAATGAAAAACTGTTTTTT. Residues: CASRTGRFSNEKLFF. This chain joins TRBV5-5 and TRBJ1-4, with D tentatively TRBD1 (6 bases). V lost 5 bases, J lost 3 bases, and 14 bases lay in between. CDR3 length: 15 amino acids. CDR1 is SGHKS, CDR2 YYEKEE, per germline (reference sequence). Drawing the rest from reference TRBV5-5 and TRBJ1-4, the complete variable domain is DAGVTQSPTHLIKTRGQQVTLRCSPISGHKSVSWYQQVLGQGPQFIFQYYEKEERGRGNFPDRFSARQFPNYSSELNVNALLLGDSALYLCASRTGRFSNEKLFFGSGTQLSVL.

The V call is TRBV4-2, the J call TRBJ1-1; possible D gene TRBD1, 6 bases. CDR1 and CDR2 (germline): LGHNA, YNFKEQ. The CDR3 covers 16 residues. Trimming stripped 4 bases from V and 1 base from J, with 16 bases between. The CDR3: CASSRTSGTRNTEAFF. The CDR3 DNA reads as TGTGCCAGCAGCCGTACCTCCGGGACAAGGAACACTGAAGCTTTCTTT.

This chain links TRBV7-8 with TRBJ1-1; D is unclear. Germline V gene sequence: CDR1 SGHVS, CDR2 FQNEAQ. CDR3 length: 15 amino acids. V was shortened by 5 bases and J by 11 bases, with 24 bases between the two germline ends. In nucleotides, the CDR3 is TGTGCCAGCAGCCCGCCGCAGCTAGAGAGAGCCTGGGCTTTCTTT. This translates into CASSPPQLERAWAFF. The variable domain in full, completed from reference TRBV7-8 and TRBJ1-1, reads GAGVSQSPRYKVAKRGQDVALRCDPISGHVSLFWYQQALGQGPEFLTYFQNEAQLDKSGLPSDRFFAERPEGSVSTLKIQRTQQEDSAVYLCASSPPQLERAWAFFGQGTRLTVV.

The V and J genes are TRBV18 and TRBJ2-1; 14 bases map to TRBD2. CDR1 KGHSH and CDR2 LQKENI come from the germline V gene. J gave up 7 bases and V 2 bases, and 1 base lay outside the gene matches. The CDR3 spans 15 residues. CDR3: CASSPRTSGGNEQFF. The DNA of the CDR3 is TGTGCCAGCTCACCAAGGACTAGCGGGGGGAATGAGCAGTTCTTC.

The chain has TRBV5-1 and TRBJ1-4; no reliable D call. Per germline, CDR1 SGHRS and CDR2 YFSETQ. The CDR3 loop spans 14 amino acids. Trimming left V 2 bases short and J 4 bases short, with 9 bases between. The CDR3 nucleotides are TGCGCCAGCAGCTTAGAGTTCGGTAATGAAAAACTGTTTTTT. Translating it yields CASSLEFGNEKLFF.

To note about this clone: The sample holds other DNA sequences that translate to the same CDR3. The chain is built from TRBV7-8 and TRBJ2-3, with D tentatively TRBD2 (6 bases). The V gene lost 1 base and the J gene lost 0 bases, with 11 bases spanning the gap. Per germline, CDR1 SGHVS and CDR2 FQNEAQ. This CDR3 spans 16 amino acids. CDR3 region: CASSLVTGASTDTQYF. The CDR3 DNA follows: TGTGCCAGCAGCTTAGTTACGGGAGCTAGCACAGATACGCAGTATTTT.

The chain carries TRBV27 and TRBJ2-2; D might be TRBD2 (5 bases). The CDR3 covers 13 residues. The germline V gene has CDR1 MNHEY and CDR2 SMNVEV (reference sequence). V lost 10 bases, J lost 6 bases, and 15 bases lay in between. CDR3 DNA sequence: TGTGCCACCGGGAAATCGCCACCCGGGGAGCTGTTTTTT. Residues: CATGKSPPGELFF.

This clone was counted a single time. The gene calls are TRBV24-1 and TRBJ1-1; D might be TRBD1 (6 bases). This CDR3 comprises 13 residues. Trimming shortened V by 8 bases and J by 1 base, and 10 bases separated the two germline ends. Germline loops: CDR1 KGHDR, CDR2 SFDVKD. As DNA, the CDR3 is TGTGCCACCACCCTAGGGGGGAACACTGAAGCTTTCTTT. Its protein product is CATTLGGNTEAFF.

V is TRBV18 and J is TRBJ1-1; D gene ambiguous. Germline CDR1 and CDR2: KGHSH and LQKENI. The CDR3 is 11 residues long. V gave up 3 bases and J gave up 4 bases, with 3 bases separating them. CDR3 DNA: TGTGCCAGCTCACCCGGCACTGAAGCTTTCTTT. Its protein is CASSPGTEAFF.

This clone was seen once. The CDR3 coding sequence is TGCGCCAGCAGCCAATCCCCCCGGGGCACTGAAGCTTTCTTT. It codes for CASSQSPRGTEAFF. This chain links TRBV4-1 with TRBJ1-1; no definite D call. CDR3 length equals 14 residues. Germline values: CDR1 MGHRA, CDR2 YSYEKL. The V and J ends lost 2 bases and 4 bases respectively, with 11 bases between them.

This clone appeared a single time. The chain joins TRBV29-1 to TRBJ1-3; TRBD1 is a possible D gene (5 bases). CDR1 and CDR2 from the germline V gene are SQVTM and ANQGSEA. V was trimmed by 7 bases and J by 2 bases, leaving 18 bases between them. This CDR3 spans 15 amino acids. The CDR3 spells CSATAGVSAGNTIYF. Written as DNA, the CDR3 is TGCAGCGCCACGGCGGGGGTATCGGCTGGAAACACCATATATTTT.

The gene calls are TRBV11-2 and TRBJ1-4; 7 nucleotides align to TRBD1. J was trimmed by 2 bases and V by 5 bases; bases with no gene match: 11. Germline V lookup: CDR1 SGHAT, CDR2 FQNNGV. The CDR3 is 17 residues long. The CDR3 here is CASSPIQGFGTNEKLFF. DNA for the CDR3: TGTGCCAGCAGCCCGATACAGGGGTTTGGGACTAATGAAAAACTGTTTTTT. Looking up the rest from reference TRBV11-2 and TRBJ1-4 gives the full variable domain: EAGVAQSPRYKIIEKRQSVAFWCNPISGHATLYWYQQILGQGPKLLIQFQNNGVVDDSQLPKDRFSAERLKGVDSTLKIQPAKLEDSAVYLCASSPIQGFGTNEKLFFGSGTQLSVL.

The chain employs TRBV5-8 and TRBJ2-4; unclear D gene. The V and J ends lost 0 bases and 0 bases respectively, with 4 bases between them. This CDR3 comprises 14 residues. Germline V gene sequence: CDR1 SGHTS, CDR2 YDEGEE. DNA of the CDR3: TGTGCCAGCAGCTTGGGGCTAGCCAAAAACATTCAGTACTTC. Residues: CASSLGLAKNIQYF.

The chain links TRBV3-1 (or the pseudogene TRBV3-2) to TRBJ1-3; 7 bases match TRBD1. CDR3 size: 16 residues. Germline trimming cut 5 bases from V and 4 bases from J; bases unmatched to any gene: 11. CDR1 is LGHDT and CDR2 is YNNKEL in the germline V gene (reference sequence). DNA for the CDR3: TGTGCCAGCAGCGCCCGGGACAGAGCCCCGGGAAACACCATATATTTT. Amino acids: CASSARDRAPGNTIYF.

The chain carries TRBV7-9 and TRBJ2-6; 7 nucleotides agree with TRBD1. Trimming at V came to 8 bases and at J to 0 bases, leaving 13 bases not matched to a gene. The CDR3 extends over 18 amino acids. Germline assignment: CDR1 SEHNR and CDR2 FQNEAQ (reference sequence). The CDR3 DNA sequence: TGTGCCAGCCGAGGGGCCCTACAGGGGCTCTCTGGGGCCAACGTCCTGACTTTC. Amino acids: CASRGALQGLSGANVLTF.

The rearrangement links TRBV24-1 to TRBJ2-1; 7 bases map to TRBD1. V dropped 3 bases and J dropped 10; count of bases not matched to a gene: 8. CDR1 KGHDR and CDR2 SFDVKD come from the germline V gene. The CDR3 has 14 amino acids. The DNA of the CDR3 is TGTGCCACCAGTGATGAAACCGACAGGGTAGAGCAGTTCTTC. It codes for CATSDETDRVEQFF.